This T cell receptor (beta chain) was observed in a study of blood T cell repertoires in COVID-19. Study overall: Samples came from the United States, Italy and Spain, spanning acute and convalescent COVID-19. Sample material is recorded as cDNA or gDNA derived from T cells, B-cell-depleted T cells, or PBMCs.

V was trimmed by 7 bases and J by 7 bases, leaving 17 bases between them. Per the germline V gene, CDR1 is SNHLY and CDR2 is FYNNEI. The CDR3 covers 15 residues. In the original processing: Using reference gene primer amplification, nucleated cell counts were estimated. TCRdb's copy holds only in-frame clones and misses some; the assay was immunoSEQ multiplex PCR. V and J calls and clone size follow that table, whereas D and trimming were derived from the DNA. This table has over 150,000 clones, roughly 79% appearing once. The sample taken for sequencing was peripheral blood. The receptor comes from a human donor with acute or convalescent COVID-19. The donor label of this sample is uncertain. The chain employs TRBV2 and TRBJ1-6; TRBD1 might be the D (6 bases). CDR3 amino acids: CASNLGAGENSPLHF. DNA of the CDR3: TGTGCCAGCAATCTCGGAGCAGGGGAGAATTCACCCCTCCACTTT.